This T cell receptor (beta chain) was sequenced during a study of cytomegalovirus exposure and HLA in healthy donors. CDR3 size: 16 residues. Germline values: CDR1 SGHRS, CDR2 YFSETQ. With V trimmed by 0 bases and J by 8 bases, 12 bases remained unmatched. Sequenced by immunoSEQ multiplex PCR; TCRdb stores in-frame clones only, minus some. The table includes about 160,000 clones, about 90% detected once. This TCR was sampled from a man aged 18-30 years in good health and CMV-seropositive. The rearrangement joins TRBV5-1 to TRBJ2-3; TRBD2 matches 7 bases. Sequences were obtained from PBMCs. CDR3 bases: TGCGCCAGCAGCTTGGGGGCTAGCGGAAGGAGGGGTACGCAGTATTTT. It encodes CASSLGASGRRGTQYF. Supplemented by reference TRBV5-1 and TRBJ2-3, the full variable domain reads KAGVTQTPRYLIKTRGQQVTLSCSPISGHRSVSWYQQTPGQGLQFLFEYFSETQRNKGNFPGRFSGRQFSNSRSEMNVSTLELGDSALYLCASSLGASGRRGTQYFGPGTRLTVL.